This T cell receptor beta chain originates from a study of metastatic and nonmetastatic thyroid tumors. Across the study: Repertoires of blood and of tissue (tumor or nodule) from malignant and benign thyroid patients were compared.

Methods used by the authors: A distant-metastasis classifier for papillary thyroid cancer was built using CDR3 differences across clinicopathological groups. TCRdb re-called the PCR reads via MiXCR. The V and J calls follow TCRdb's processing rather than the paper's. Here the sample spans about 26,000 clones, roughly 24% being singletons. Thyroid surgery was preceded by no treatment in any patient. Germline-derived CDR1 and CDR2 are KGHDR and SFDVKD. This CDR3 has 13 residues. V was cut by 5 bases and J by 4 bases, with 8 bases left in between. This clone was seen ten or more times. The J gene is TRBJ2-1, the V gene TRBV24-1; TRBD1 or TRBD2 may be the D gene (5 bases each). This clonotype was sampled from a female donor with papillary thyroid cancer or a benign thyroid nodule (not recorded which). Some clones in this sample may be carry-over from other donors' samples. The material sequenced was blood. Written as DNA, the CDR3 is TGTGCCACCAGTGCTGGGGGATACAATGAGCAGTTCTTC. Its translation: CATSAGGYNEQFF.